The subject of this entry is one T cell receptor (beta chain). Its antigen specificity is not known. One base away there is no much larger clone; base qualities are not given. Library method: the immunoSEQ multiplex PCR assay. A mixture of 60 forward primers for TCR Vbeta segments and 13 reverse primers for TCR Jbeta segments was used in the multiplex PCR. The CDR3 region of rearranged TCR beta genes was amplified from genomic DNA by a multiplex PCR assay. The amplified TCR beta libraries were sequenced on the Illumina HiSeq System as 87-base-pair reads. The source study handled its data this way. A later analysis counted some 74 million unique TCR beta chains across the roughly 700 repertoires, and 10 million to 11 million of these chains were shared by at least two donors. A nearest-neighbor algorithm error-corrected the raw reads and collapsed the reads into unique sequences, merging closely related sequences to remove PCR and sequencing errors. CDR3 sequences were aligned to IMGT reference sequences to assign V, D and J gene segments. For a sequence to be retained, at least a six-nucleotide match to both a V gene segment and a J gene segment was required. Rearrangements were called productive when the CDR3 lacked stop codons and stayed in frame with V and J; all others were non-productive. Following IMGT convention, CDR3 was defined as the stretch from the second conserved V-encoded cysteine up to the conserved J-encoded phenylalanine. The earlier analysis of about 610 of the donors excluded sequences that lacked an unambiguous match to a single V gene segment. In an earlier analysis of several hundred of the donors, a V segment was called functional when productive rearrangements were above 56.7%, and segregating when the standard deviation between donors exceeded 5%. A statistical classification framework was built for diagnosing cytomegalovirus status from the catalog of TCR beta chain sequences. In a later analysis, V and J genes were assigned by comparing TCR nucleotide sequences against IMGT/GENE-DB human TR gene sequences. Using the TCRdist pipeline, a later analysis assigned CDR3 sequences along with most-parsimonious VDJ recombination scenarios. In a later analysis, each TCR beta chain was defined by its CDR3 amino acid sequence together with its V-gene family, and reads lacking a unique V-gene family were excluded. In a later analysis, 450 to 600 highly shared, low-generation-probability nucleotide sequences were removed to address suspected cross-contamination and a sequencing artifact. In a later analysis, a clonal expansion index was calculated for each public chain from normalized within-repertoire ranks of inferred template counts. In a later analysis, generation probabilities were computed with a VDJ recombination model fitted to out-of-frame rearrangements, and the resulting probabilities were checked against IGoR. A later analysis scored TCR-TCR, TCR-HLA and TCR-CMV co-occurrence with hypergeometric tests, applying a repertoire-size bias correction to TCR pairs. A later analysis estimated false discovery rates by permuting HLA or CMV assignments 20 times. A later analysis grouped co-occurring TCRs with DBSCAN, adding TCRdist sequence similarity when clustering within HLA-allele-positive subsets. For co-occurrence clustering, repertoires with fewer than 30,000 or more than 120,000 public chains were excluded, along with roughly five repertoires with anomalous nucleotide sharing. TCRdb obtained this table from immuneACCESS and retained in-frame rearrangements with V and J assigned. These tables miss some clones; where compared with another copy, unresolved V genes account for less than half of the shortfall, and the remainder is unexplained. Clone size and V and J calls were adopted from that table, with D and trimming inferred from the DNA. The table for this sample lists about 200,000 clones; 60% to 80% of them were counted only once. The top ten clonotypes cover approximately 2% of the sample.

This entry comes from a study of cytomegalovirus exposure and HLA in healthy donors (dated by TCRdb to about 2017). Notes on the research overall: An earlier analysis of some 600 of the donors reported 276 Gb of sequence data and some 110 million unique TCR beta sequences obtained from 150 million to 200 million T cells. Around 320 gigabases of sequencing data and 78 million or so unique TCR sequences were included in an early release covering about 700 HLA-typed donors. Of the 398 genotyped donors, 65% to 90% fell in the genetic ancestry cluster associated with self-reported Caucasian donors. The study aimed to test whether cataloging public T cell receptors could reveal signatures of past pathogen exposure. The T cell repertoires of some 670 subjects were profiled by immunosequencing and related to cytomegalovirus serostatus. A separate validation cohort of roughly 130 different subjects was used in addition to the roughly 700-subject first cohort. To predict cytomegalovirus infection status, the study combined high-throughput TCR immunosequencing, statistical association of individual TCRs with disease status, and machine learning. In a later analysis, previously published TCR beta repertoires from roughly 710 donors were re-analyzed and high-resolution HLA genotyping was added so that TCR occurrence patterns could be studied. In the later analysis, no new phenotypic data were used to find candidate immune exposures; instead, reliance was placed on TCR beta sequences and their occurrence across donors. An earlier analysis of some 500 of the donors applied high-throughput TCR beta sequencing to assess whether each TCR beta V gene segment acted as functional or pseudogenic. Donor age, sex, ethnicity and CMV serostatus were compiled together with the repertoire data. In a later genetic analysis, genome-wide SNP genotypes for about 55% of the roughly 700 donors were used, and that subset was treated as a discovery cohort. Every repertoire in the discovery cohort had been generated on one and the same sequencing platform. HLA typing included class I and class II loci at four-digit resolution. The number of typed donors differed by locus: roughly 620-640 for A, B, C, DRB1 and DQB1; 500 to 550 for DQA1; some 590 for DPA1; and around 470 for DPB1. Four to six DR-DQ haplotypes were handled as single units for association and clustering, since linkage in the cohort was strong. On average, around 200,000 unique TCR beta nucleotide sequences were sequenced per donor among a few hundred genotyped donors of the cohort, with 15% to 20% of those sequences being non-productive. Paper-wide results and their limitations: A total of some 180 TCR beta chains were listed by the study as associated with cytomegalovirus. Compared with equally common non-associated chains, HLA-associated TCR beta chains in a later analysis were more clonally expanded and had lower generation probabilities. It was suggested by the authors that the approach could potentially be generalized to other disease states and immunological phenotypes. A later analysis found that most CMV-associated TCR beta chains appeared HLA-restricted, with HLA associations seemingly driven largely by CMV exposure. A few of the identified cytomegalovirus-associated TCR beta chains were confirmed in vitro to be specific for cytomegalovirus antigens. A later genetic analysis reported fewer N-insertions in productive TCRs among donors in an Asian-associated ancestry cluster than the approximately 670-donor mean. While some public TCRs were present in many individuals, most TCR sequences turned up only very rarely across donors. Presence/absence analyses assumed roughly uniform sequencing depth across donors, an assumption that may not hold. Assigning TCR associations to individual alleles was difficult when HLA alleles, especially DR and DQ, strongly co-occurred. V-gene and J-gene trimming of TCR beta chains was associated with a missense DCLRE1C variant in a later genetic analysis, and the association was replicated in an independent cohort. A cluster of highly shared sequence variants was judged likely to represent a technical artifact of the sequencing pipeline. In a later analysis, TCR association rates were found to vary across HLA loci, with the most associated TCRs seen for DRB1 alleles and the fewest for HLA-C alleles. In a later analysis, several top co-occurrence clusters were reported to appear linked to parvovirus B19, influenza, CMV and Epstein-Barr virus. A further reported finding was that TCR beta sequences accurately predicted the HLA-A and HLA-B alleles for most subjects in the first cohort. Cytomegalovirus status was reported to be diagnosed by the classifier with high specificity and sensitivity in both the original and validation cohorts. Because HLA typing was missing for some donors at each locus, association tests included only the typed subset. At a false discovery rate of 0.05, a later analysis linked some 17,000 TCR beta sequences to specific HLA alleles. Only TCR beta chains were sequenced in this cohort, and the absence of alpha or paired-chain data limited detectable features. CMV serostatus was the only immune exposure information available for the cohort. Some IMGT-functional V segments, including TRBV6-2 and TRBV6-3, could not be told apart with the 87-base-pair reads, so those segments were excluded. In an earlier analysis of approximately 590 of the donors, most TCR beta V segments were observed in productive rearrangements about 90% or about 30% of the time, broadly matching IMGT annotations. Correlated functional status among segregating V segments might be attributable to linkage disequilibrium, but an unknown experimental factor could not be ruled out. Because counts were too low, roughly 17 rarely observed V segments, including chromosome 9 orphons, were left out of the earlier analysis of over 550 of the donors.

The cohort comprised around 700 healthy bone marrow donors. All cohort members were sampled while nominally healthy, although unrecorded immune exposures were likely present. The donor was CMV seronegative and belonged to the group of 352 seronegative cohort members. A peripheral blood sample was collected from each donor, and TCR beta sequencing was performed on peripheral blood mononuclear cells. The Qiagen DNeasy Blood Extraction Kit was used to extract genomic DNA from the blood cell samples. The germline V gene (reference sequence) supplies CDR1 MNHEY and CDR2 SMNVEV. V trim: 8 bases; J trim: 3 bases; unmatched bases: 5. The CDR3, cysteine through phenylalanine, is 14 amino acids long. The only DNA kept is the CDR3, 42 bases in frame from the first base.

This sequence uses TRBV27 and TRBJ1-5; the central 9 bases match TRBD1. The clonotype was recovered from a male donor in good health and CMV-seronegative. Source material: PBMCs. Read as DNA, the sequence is TGTGCCAGCCAACAGGGGGCGGACAATCAGCCCCAGCATTTT. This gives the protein CASQQGADNQPQHF.